These 28 T cell receptor beta chains came from one sample sequenced in a study of blood T cell repertoires in COVID-19. The table came from immunoSEQ multiplex PCR; TCRdb's copy has only in-frame clones and leaves some out. The sample records 200,000 to 250,000 clones, 82% being singletons. The sample comprised PBMCs or T cells enriched from blood (not recorded which). The source of these receptors is a woman aged 60-75 years who had recovered from COVID-19.

CDR3 residues: CASSPGGPGNTIYF. The CDR3 DNA sequence: TGTGCCAGCTCACCCGGGGGGCCTGGAAACACCATATATTTT. The genes are TRBV18 and TRBJ1-3; a possible D gene is TRBD1 (6 bases). The V gene's germline CDR1 is KGHSH and CDR2 LQKENI. There are 14 residues in the CDR3. The V and J ends lost 3 bases and 2 bases respectively, with 8 bases between them.

A few counts support this clone. V gene TRBV19 combines with J gene TRBJ1-1, with no clear D. Trimming removed 3 bases from V and 6 bases from J, with 20 bases in between. The germline V gene encodes CDR1 LNHDA and CDR2 SQIVND (reference sequence). CDR3 size: 16 residues. The CDR3 DNA follows: TGTGCCAGTAGTATTGGTGAAGTTGGAGGTATAGCTGAAGCTTTCTTT. As protein: CASSIGEVGGIAEAFF.

The chain has TRBV2 and TRBJ1-1, with 7 bases that match TRBD1. This CDR3 contains 14 residues. J gave up 4 bases and V 2 bases, and 4 bases lay outside the gene matches. Germline CDR1 reads SNHLY; CDR2 reads FYNNEI. CDR3 sequence (DNA): TGTGCCAGCAGTGAAAGGACAGGACGCACTGAAGCTTTCTTT. Translated: CASSERTGRTEAFF. The full variable domain, its missing parts supplied by reference TRBV2 and TRBJ1-1, is EPEVTQTPSHQVTQMGQEVILRCVPISNHLYFYWYRQILGQKVEFLVSFYNNEISEKSEIFDDQFSVERPDGSNFTLKIRSTKLEDSAMYFCASSERTGRTEAFFGQGTRLTVV.

The chain carries TRBV7-8 and TRBJ2-1, with TRBD1 matching over 7 bases. V shed 4 bases and J 5 bases; nucleotides not matched to a gene: 2. Looked up from germline, CDR1 is SGHVS and CDR2 is FQNEAQ. The CDR3 runs 13 residues. CDR3 DNA sequence: TGTGCCAGCAGCTCCGGACAGGACAATGAGCAGTTCTTC. It is translated as CASSSGQDNEQFF.

CDR3 coding DNA: TGTGCCAGCAGCCAACATATCAGGGGCACTGAAGCTTTCTTT. Its protein is CASSQHIRGTEAFF. The V call is TRBV4-2, the J call TRBJ1-1; perhaps TRBD1 as D (6 bases). V was pared by 2 bases and J by 4 bases, with 11 bases between. From germline, CDR1 is LGHNA and CDR2 YNFKEQ. The CDR3 loop spans 14 amino acids.

V gene TRBV4-3 combines with J gene TRBJ2-3; TRBD2 matches at 9 bases. After removal of 0 bases from V and 2 bases from J, the junction contained 3 bases not matched to a gene. The germline V gene has CDR1 LGHNA and CDR2 YSLEER. This CDR3 contains 16 residues. CDR3 sequence: CASSQDASGVTDTQYF. CDR3 in DNA: TGCGCCAGCAGCCAAGACGCTAGCGGGGTCACAGATACGCAGTATTTT.

The chain combines TRBV2 with TRBJ1-1; TRBD1 matches at 7 bases. CDR1 is SNHLY, CDR2 FYNNEI, per germline. The CDR3 is made up of 15 amino acids. The trim removed 6 bases at V and 1 base at J, leaving 8 bases unmatched. The CDR3 region has the DNA TGTGCCAGCAGGAACAGTAACAGGGGGAACACTGAAGCTTTCTTT. It codes for CASRNSNRGNTEAFF.

The V and J genes are TRBV6-5 and TRBJ1-5, with D hard to call. The CDR3 spans 14 residues. The germline CDR1 and CDR2 sequences are MNHEY and SVGAGI. V was clipped by 3 bases and J by 7 bases, with 13 bases between them. CDR3 region: CASSYTGQGQPQHF. The CDR3 DNA sequence: TGTGCCAGCAGTTATACGGGTCAAGGCCAGCCCCAGCATTTT.

In DNA form, the CDR3 reads TGTGCCAGCAGTTACTCCGGGGGTGGGGAGTTCGGCGAGCAGTACTTC. This encodes CASSYSGGGEFGEQYF. The rearrangement joins TRBV6-5 to TRBJ2-7; a possible D gene is TRBD2 (6 bases). Looked up from germline, CDR1 is MNHEY and CDR2 is SVGAGI. The CDR3 runs 16 residues. Trimming pared 0 bases from V and 6 bases from J, leaving 18 bases between.

This chain joins TRBV9 and TRBJ2-2; a weak D match, TRBD2 (5 bases). The germline V gene encodes CDR1 SGDLS and CDR2 YYNGEE. The CDR3 has 17 amino acids. Trimming removed 4 bases from V and 7 bases from J, with 23 bases in between. CDR3 bases: TGTGCCAGCAGCCCCTCTCCGCGTGAAGGCCGGGGCGGGGAGCTGTTTTTT. This sequence encodes CASSPSPREGRGGELFF.

This clone appeared once. This rearrangement joins TRBV19 to TRBJ1-4; 12 bases are a match to TRBD1. Germline V gene sequence: CDR1 LNHDA, CDR2 SQIVND (reference sequence). Trimming at V came to 9 bases and at J to 6 bases, leaving 8 bases not matched to a gene. The CDR3 has 15 residues. CDR3 DNA: TGTGCCAGCCTCAAGAGGGACAGGGGGCATGAAAAACTGTTTTTT. This sequence encodes CASLKRDRGHEKLFF.

The genes are TRBV5-5 and TRBJ1-2; no reliable D call. This CDR3 has 12 amino acids. Germline V gives CDR1 SGHKS, CDR2 YYEKEE (reference sequence). V was trimmed by 4 bases and J by 1 base, leaving 5 bases between them. This chain's CDR3 is CASSPNNYGYTF. For the CDR3, the DNA is TGTGCCAGCAGCCCTAATAACTATGGCTACACCTTC.

The chain links TRBV6-5 to TRBJ2-1; TRBD2 matches at 9 bases. The J segment lost 5 bases and the V segment lost 6 bases, leaving 8 bases of the junction unmatched. CDR1 MNHEY and CDR2 SVGAGI come from the germline V gene. The CDR3 contains 15 residues. The CDR3 region has the DNA TGTGCCAGCAGGTCAGGCCTAGCGGGAAACAATGAGCAGTTCTTC. Amino acids: CASRSGLAGNNEQFF.

This clone is a singleton in its sample. V and J are TRBV5-1 and TRBJ1-6; 10 bases fit TRBD1. J gave up 7 bases and V 4 bases, and 11 bases lay outside the gene matches. The CDR3 length is 17 residues. Germline assignment: CDR1 SGHRS and CDR2 YFSETQ. The CDR3: CASSPQTGGSRNSPLHF. DNA for the CDR3: TGCGCCAGCAGCCCACAGACAGGGGGCTCTAGGAATTCACCCCTCCACTTT.

The chain carries TRBV9 and TRBJ2-5, with TRBD2 as a possible D gene (6 bases). The CDR3 has 14 amino acids. The V gene lost 4 bases and the J gene lost 4 bases, with 14 bases spanning the gap. CDR1 SGDLS and CDR2 YYNGEE come from the germline V gene. The CDR3 loop reads CASSPRGSRETQYF. Written as DNA, the CDR3 is TGTGCCAGCAGCCCTCGGGGGAGTCGAGAGACCCAGTACTTC.

The rearrangement links TRBV10-1 to TRBJ1-2; no firm D call. V shed 4 bases and J shed 7 bases, with 13 bases lying between them. The germline gives CDR1 WNHNN, CDR2 SYGVQD (reference sequence). CDR3 size: 13 residues. The CDR3 sequence is CASSAGVNGGYTF. CDR3 sequence (DNA): TGCGCCAGCAGTGCCGGGGTAAACGGTGGCTACACCTTC.

This chain connects TRBV20-1 to TRBJ1-1; D perhaps matches TRBD1 (6 bases). CDR3 length equals 14 residues. Trimming took off 5 bases at V and 4 bases at J, with 17 bases between the two ends. Germline CDR1 reads DFQATT; CDR2 reads SNEGSKA (reference sequence). The CDR3 spells CSARGGRASTEAFF. The CDR3 DNA reads as TGCAGTGCTCGTGGGGGCAGGGCGAGCACTGAAGCTTTCTTT.

V and J are TRBV12-3 or TRBV12-4 and TRBJ1-1; a weak D match, TRBD1 (5 bases). Trimming cost V 7 bases and J 7 bases, with 16 bases left between them. The CDR3 is 13 amino acids. The CDR3 spells CASTPSTDYEAFF. The CDR3 DNA reads as TGTGCCAGCACCCCCTCGACAGATTATGAAGCTTTCTTT.

The chain links TRBV7-2 to TRBJ2-2, with 9 bases fitting TRBD2. Germline trimming cut 5 bases from V and 4 bases from J; bases unmatched to any gene: 8. The CDR3 has 16 amino acids. Per the germline V gene, CDR1 is SGHTA and CDR2 is FQGNSA. This CDR3 reads CASSPRASGVTGELFF. In DNA form, the CDR3 reads TGTGCCAGCAGCCCGAGGGCTAGCGGGGTCACCGGGGAGCTGTTTTTT. Variable domain in full (rest from reference TRBV7-2 and TRBJ2-2): GAGVSQSPSNKVTEKGKDVELRCDPISGHTALYWYRQSLGQGLEFLIYFQGNSAPDKSGLPSDRFSAERTGGSVSTLTIQRTQQEDSAVYLCASSPRASGVTGELFFGEGSRLTVL.

The rearrangement links TRBV4-1 to TRBJ1-4; a possible D gene is TRBD1 (6 bases). This CDR3 has 15 amino acids. Germline V gene data show CDR1 as MGHRA and CDR2 as YSYEKL. With 1 base removed from V and 8 bases from J, the gap between germline ends came to 14 bases. The DNA of the CDR3 is TGCGCCAGCAGCCAAGTGCTAGGGGGTGAGGAAAAACTGTTTTTT. Translating gives CASSQVLGGEEKLFF.

The chain recombines TRBV6-5 with TRBJ1-5, with D hard to call. This CDR3 is 14 amino acids long. The ends were cut back, 2 bases at V and 2 bases at J, with 7 bases in the middle. Germline CDR1 reads MNHEY; CDR2 reads SVGAGI. CDR3 region: CASSYAGGNQPQHF. In nucleotides, the CDR3 is TGTGCCAGCAGTTACGCAGGTGGCAATCAGCCCCAGCATTTT.

The chain joins TRBV3-1 (or the pseudogene TRBV3-2) to TRBJ1-3; a possible D gene is TRBD1 (5 bases). The CDR3 contains 14 residues. Germline CDR1 is LGHDT and CDR2 is YNNKEL (reference sequence). V gave up 5 bases and J gave up 3 bases, with 11 bases separating them. CDR3 coding DNA: TGTGCCAGCAGCTACCAGGGAGGTGGAAACACCATATATTTT. Its translation: CASSYQGGGNTIYF.

The CDR3 protein is CASSPRETWETQYF. The DNA of the CDR3 is TGTGCCAGCAGCCCCCGGGAGACCTGGGAGACCCAGTACTTC. The J gene is TRBJ2-5, the V gene TRBV11-1; D perhaps matches TRBD2 (6 bases). V was clipped by 5 bases and J by 5 bases, with 15 bases between them. CDR3 length: 14 amino acids. Germline V gives CDR1 SGHAT, CDR2 FQDESV (reference sequence).

CDR3 residues: CAMGLVGTQYF. CDR3 DNA sequence: TGTGCCATGGGACTAGTGGGGACCCAGTACTTC. This rearrangement joins TRBV2 to TRBJ2-5, with 8 positions matching TRBD2. J gave up 7 bases and V 10 bases, and 5 bases lay outside the gene matches. There are 11 residues in the CDR3. Germline loops: CDR1 SNHLY, CDR2 FYNNEI.

V and J are TRBV7-3 and TRBJ2-2; possible D gene TRBD1, 6 bases. The CDR3 consists of 15 residues. Trimming removed 2 bases at V and 5 bases at J, with 12 bases between. The germline CDR1 and CDR2 sequences are SGHTA and FQGTGA. The CDR3 sequence is CASSLYRVGTGELFF. The CDR3, as DNA: TGTGCCAGCAGCTTATACAGGGTGGGAACCGGGGAGCTGTTTTTT. Combining the CDR3 with reference TRBV7-3 and TRBJ2-2 gives the whole variable domain GAGVSQTPSNKVTEKGKYVELRCDPISGHTALYWYRQSLGQGPEFLIYFQGTGAADDSGLPNDRFFAVRPEGSVSTLKIQRTERGDSAVYLCASSLYRVGTGELFFGEGSRLTVL.

The chain employs TRBV18 and TRBJ1-1, with TRBD1 identical over 7 bases. V was pared by 2 bases and J by 5 bases, with 5 bases of the junction left unmatched. The CDR3 has 14 amino acids. CDR1 and CDR2 (germline): KGHSH, LQKENI. The CDR3 coding sequence is TGTGCCAGCTCACCAACAGGGGATGAAACTGAAGCTTTCTTT. Translated: CASSPTGDETEAFF.

J is TRBJ1-4 and V is TRBV19; TRBD1 matches at 7 bases. Per germline, CDR1 LNHDA and CDR2 SQIVND (reference sequence). The CDR3 runs 14 residues. The V segment lost 8 bases and the J segment 4 bases; nucleotides outside the gene matches: 7. Written as DNA, the CDR3 is TGTGCCAGTGGAGGACGGGACAGTAATGAAAAACTGTTTTTT. Its translation: CASGGRDSNEKLFF.

The chain has TRBV3-1 (or the pseudogene TRBV3-2) and TRBJ2-3, with TRBD1 matching 8 bases. The germline CDR1 and CDR2 sequences are LGHDT and YNNKEL (reference sequence). The CDR3 is 13 amino acids. With 0 bases clipped from V and 9 bases from J, the junction kept 2 bases outside the gene matches. The CDR3: CASSQDRQGTQYF. The CDR3, as DNA: TGTGCCAGCAGCCAAGATAGACAGGGGACGCAGTATTTT.